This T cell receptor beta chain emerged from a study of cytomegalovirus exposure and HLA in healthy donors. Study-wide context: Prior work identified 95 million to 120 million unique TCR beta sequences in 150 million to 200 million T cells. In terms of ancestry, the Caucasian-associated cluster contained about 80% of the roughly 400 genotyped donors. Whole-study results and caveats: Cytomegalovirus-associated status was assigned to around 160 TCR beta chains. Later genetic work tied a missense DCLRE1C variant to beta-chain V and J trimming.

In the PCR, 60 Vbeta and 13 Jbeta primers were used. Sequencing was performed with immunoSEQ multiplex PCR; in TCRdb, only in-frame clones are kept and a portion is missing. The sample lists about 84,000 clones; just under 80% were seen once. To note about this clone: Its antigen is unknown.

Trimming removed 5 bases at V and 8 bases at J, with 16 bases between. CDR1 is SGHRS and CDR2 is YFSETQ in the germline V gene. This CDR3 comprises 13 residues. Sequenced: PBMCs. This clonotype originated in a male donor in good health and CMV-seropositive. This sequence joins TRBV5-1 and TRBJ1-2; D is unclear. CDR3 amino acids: CASRKNGVDGYTF. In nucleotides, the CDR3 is TGCGCCAGCAGGAAGAACGGGGTGGACGGCTACACCTTC.